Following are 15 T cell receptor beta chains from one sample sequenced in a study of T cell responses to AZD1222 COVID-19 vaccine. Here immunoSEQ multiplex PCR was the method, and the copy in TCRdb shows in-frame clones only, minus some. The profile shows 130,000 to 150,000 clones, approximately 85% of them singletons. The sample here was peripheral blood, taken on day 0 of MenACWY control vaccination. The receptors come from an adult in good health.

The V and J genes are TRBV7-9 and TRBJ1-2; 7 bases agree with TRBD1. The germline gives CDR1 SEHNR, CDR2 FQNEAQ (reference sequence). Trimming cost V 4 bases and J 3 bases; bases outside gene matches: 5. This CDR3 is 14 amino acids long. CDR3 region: CASSSTGSDYGYTF. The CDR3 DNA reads TGTGCCAGCAGCTCGACAGGGAGCGACTATGGCTACACCTTC.

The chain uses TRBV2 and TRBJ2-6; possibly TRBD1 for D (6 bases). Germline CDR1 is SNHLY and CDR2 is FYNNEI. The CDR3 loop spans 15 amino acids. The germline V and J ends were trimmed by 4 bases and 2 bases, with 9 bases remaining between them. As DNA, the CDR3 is TGTGCCAGCAGTGCAGGGGCCGCTGGGGCCAACGTCCTGACTTTC. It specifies CASSAGAAGANVLTF.

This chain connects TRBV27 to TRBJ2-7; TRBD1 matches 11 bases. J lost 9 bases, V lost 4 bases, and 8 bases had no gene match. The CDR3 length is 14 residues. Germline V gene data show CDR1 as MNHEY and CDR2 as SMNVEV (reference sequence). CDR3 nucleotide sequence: TGTGCCAGCAGTTCCCCAGGGACAGGGGGACGGCAGTACTTC. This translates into CASSSPGTGGRQYF.

CDR3 protein: CATRGDRAAGRADEQYF. The CDR3 coding sequence is TGTGCCACCAGGGGGGACAGGGCAGCGGGGCGGGCAGACGAGCAGTACTTC. The J gene is TRBJ2-7, the V gene TRBV5-8; 9 nucleotides agree with TRBD1. Looked up from germline, CDR1 is SGHTS and CDR2 is YDEGEE. This CDR3 has 17 residues. J lost 5 bases, V lost 9 bases, and 21 bases had no gene match.

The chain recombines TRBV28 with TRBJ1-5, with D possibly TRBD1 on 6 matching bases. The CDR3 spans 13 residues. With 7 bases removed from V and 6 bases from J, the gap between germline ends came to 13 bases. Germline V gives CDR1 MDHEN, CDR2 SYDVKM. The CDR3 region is CASTGTIGQPQHF. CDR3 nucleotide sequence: TGTGCCAGCACCGGGACAATAGGTCAGCCCCAGCATTTT.

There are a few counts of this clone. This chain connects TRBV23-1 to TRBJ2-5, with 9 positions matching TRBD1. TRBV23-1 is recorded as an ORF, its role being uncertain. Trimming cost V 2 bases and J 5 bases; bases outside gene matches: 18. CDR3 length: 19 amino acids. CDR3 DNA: TGCGCCAGCAGTCAAATAGGCCCCCGGTACAGGGGGCTATTGGAGACCCAGTACTTC. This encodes CASSQIGPRYRGLLETQYF.

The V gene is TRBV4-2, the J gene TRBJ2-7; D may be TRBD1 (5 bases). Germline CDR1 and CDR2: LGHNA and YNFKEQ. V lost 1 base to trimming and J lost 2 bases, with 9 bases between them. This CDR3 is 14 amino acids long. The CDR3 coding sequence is TGTGCCAGCAGCCAAGGGGCAGGGCCCTACGAGCAGTACTTC. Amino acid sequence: CASSQGAGPYEQYF.

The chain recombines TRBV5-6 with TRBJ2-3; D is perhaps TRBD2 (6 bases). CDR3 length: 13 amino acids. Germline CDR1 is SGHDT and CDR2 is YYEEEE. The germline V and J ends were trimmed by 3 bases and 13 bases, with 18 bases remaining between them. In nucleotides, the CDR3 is TGTGCCAGCAGCTCCTGGGACTCTCAAAACAAGTATTTT. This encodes CASSSWDSQNKYF. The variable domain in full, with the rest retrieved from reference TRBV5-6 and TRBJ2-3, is DAGVTQSPTHLIKTRGQQVTLRCSPKSGHDTVSWYQQALGQGPQFIFQYYEEEERQRGNFPDRFSGHQFPNYSSELNVNALLLGDSALYLCASSSWDSQNKYFGPGTRLTVL.

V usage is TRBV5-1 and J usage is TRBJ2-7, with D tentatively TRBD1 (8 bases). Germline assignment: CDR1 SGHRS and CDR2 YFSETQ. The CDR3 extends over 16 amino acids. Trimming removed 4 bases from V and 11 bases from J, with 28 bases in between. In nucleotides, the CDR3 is TGCGCCAGCAGCGACCAAGCAGGATACAGGGGGGGAAAGGAGTACTTC. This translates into CASSDQAGYRGGKEYF.

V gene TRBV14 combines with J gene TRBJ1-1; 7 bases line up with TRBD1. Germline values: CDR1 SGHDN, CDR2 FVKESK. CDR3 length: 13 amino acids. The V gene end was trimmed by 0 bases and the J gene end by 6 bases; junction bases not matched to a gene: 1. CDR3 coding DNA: TGTGCCAGCAGCCAAGATCAGGGGGCTGAAGCTTTCTTT. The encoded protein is CASSQDQGAEAFF. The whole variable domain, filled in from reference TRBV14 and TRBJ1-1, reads EAGVTQFPSHSVIEKGQTVTLRCDPISGHDNLYWYRRVMGKEIKFLLHFVKESKQDESGMPNNRFLAERTGGTYSTLKVQPAELEDSGVYFCASSQDQGAEAFFGQGTRLTVV.

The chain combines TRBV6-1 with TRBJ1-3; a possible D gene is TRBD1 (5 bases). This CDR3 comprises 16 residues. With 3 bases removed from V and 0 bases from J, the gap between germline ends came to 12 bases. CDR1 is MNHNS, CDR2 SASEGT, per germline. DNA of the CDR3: TGTGCCAGCAGTGATTTTACCGGGACCTCTGGAAACACCATATATTTT. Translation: CASSDFTGTSGNTIYF.

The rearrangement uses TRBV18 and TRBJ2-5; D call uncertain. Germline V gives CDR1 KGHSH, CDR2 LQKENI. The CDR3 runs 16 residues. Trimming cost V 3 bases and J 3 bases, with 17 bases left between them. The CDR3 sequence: CASSPSHPARKETQYF. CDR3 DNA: TGTGCCAGCTCACCCTCTCACCCTGCGCGCAAAGAGACCCAGTACTTC.

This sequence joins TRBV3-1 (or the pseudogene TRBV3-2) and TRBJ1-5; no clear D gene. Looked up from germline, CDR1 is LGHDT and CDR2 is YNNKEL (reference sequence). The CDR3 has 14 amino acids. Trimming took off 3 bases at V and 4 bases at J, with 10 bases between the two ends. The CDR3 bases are TGTGCCAGCAGCCATAGCAGGTTTAATCAGCCCCAGCATTTT. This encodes CASSHSRFNQPQHF.

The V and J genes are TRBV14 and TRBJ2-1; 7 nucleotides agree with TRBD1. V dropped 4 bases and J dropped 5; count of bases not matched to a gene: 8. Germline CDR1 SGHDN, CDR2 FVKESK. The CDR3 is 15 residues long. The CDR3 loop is CASSRRQGYHNEQFF. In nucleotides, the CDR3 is TGTGCCAGCAGCCGAAGACAGGGCTATCACAATGAGCAGTTCTTC. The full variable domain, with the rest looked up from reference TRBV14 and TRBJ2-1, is EAGVTQFPSHSVIEKGQTVTLRCDPISGHDNLYWYRRVMGKEIKFLLHFVKESKQDESGMPNNRFLAERTGGTYSTLKVQPAELEDSGVYFCASSRRQGYHNEQFFGPGTRLTVL.

CDR3 region: CASSEDRWDTQYF. CDR3 in DNA: TGTGCCAGTAGTGAGGACAGGTGGGATACGCAGTATTTT. This chain links TRBV19 with TRBJ2-3; 7 nucleotides align to TRBD1. V gave up 5 bases and J gave up 6 bases; unmatched junction bases: 5. Germline values: CDR1 LNHDA, CDR2 SQIVND (reference sequence). This CDR3 comprises 13 residues. The variable domain in full, completed from reference TRBV19 and TRBJ2-3, reads DGGITQSPKYLFRKEGQNVTLSCEQNLNHDAMYWYRQDPGQGLRLIYYSQIVNDFQKGDIAEGYSVSREKKESFPLTVTSAQKNPTAFYLCASSEDRWDTQYFGPGTRLTVL.